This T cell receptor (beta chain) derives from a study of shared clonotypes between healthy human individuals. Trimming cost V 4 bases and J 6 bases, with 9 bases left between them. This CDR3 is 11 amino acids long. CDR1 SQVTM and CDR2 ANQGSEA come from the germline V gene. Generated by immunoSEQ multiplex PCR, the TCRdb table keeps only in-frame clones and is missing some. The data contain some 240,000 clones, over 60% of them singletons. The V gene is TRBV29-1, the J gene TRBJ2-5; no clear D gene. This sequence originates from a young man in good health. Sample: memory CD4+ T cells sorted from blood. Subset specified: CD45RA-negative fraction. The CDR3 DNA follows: TGCAGCGTTGCTCGGGTGAAGACCCAGTACTTC. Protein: CSVARVKTQYF.